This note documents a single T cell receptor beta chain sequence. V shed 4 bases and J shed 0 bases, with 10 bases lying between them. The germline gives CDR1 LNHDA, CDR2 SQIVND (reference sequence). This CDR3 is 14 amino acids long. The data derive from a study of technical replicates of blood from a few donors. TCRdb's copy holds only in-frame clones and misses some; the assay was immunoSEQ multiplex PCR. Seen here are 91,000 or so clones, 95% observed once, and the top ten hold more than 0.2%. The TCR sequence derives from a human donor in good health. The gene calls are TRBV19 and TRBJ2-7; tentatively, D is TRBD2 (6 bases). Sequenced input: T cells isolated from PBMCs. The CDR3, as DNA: TGTGCCAGTAGTAGGGCGACTAGCTCCTACGAGCAGTACTTC. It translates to CASSRATSSYEQYF.